Listed here are 7 T cell receptor beta chains from one sample, sequenced in a study of T cell responses to AZD1222 COVID-19 vaccine. Data came from immunoSEQ multiplex PCR; TCRdb stores just in-frame clones and leaves some out. The profile shows some 130,000 clones, around 90% of them singletons. Sequenced material: peripheral blood, taken on day 0 of AZD1222 vaccination. These receptor sequences come from an adult in good health.

The gene calls are TRBV2 and TRBJ1-2; D remains ambiguous. Per the germline V gene, CDR1 is SNHLY and CDR2 is FYNNEI. There are 17 residues in the CDR3. V was cut by 5 bases and J by 3 bases, with 22 bases left in between. This CDR3 reads CASSRINFGSRDYGYTF. The CDR3, as DNA: TGTGCCAGCAGTCGTATCAACTTCGGCTCTCGTGACTATGGCTACACCTTC.

The chain uses TRBV29-1 and TRBJ1-5; maybe TRBD1 (6 bases). V was cut by 4 bases and J by 2 bases, with 9 bases left in between. This CDR3 has 13 residues. CDR1 is SQVTM, CDR2 ANQGSEA, per germline. CDR3 coding DNA: TGCAGCGTTGGGTCAGGGGGCAATCAGCCCCAGCATTTT. Residues: CSVGSGGNQPQHF.

A word on this clone: Because the CDR3's place on the DNA is in doubt, the DNA is left out and the CDR3 is given as listed by TCRdb. The rearrangement links TRBV24-1 to TRBJ1-2; the DNA was not compared with TRBD1, the D call given in the table. Germline CDR1 and CDR2: KGHDR and SFDVKD. The CDR3 adds up to 13 amino acids, both ends counted. CDR3 amino acids: CATSVPGNYGYTF.

The chain uses TRBV18 and TRBJ1-1; TRBD1 is a possible D gene (5 bases). The V gene lost 6 bases and the J gene lost 0 bases, with 17 bases spanning the gap. The CDR3 has 16 residues. Germline V gene data show CDR1 as KGHSH and CDR2 as LQKENI. The CDR3 protein is CASSPRSGDLNTEAFF. CDR3 sequence (DNA): TGTGCCAGCTCCCCTCGGTCGGGGGACTTGAACACTGAAGCTTTCTTT. Variable domain in full (rest from reference TRBV18 and TRBJ1-1): NAGVMQNPRHLVRRRGQEARLRCSPMKGHSHVYWYRQLPEEGLKFMVYLQKENIIDESGMPKERFSAEFPKEGPSILRIQQVVRGDSAAYFCASSPRSGDLNTEAFFGQGTRLTVV.

The rearrangement joins TRBV28 to TRBJ1-1; the D gene is possibly TRBD1 (5 bases). The V gene's germline CDR1 is MDHEN and CDR2 SYDVKM. Trimming left V 8 bases short and J 1 base short, with 23 bases between. The CDR3 loop spans 17 amino acids. For the CDR3, the DNA is TGTGCCAGCCCTTTTGGCAGGGCGATCGACGGGAACACTGAAGCTTTCTTT. This translates into CASPFGRAIDGNTEAFF.

This rearrangement joins TRBV7-2 to TRBJ1-1; D ambiguous. Trimming stripped 1 base from V and 1 base from J, with 13 bases between. The germline CDR1 and CDR2 sequences are SGHTA and FQGNSA. This CDR3 is built from 16 residues. CDR3 coding DNA: TGTGCCAGCAGCTTAGTCGTGGTGGGTCGGAACACTGAAGCTTTCTTT. The encoded protein is CASSLVVVGRNTEAFF.

The chain is built from TRBV7-2 and TRBJ2-5; TRBD1 aligns across 7 bases. This CDR3 is built from 12 residues. Germline-derived CDR1 and CDR2 are SGHTA and FQGNSA. The V and J ends lost 5 bases and 4 bases, in that order; junction bases with no gene match: 1. CDR3 sequence reads: CASSRQGETQYF. DNA for the CDR3: TGTGCCAGCAGCCGACAGGGAGAGACCCAGTACTTC.